What follows is one T cell receptor (beta chain) and its context. Its target is not known. The sample's treatment: about 20 received Ad26.COV2.S at low or high dose, single or two shots; about 5 received placebo; per-sample allocation not given. Sampling was done on day 63 after the first vaccine or placebo injection. V gave up 6 bases and J gave up 7 bases; unmatched junction bases: 11. The CDR3 contains 14 residues. Germline values: CDR1 KGHSH, CDR2 LQKENI. The data stem from a study of Ad26.COV2.S vaccination and SARS-CoV-2 variants. Across the whole study: Enrollment placed the donor in the COV1001 Ad26.COV2.S trial arm. Donor got 5x10^10 or 1x10^11 viral particles of Ad26.COV2.S.

The protocol was immunoSEQ multiplex PCR, while the TCRdb copy is restricted to in-frame clones and leaves out a portion. This table holds about 350,000 clones, roughly 85% found once. Study results and limitations: People given the vaccine had a wider spike-specific TCR breadth than placebo recipients did. Similar non-spike TCR breadth was seen in vaccine and placebo recipients.

The chain is built from TRBV18 and TRBJ2-7, with 8 bases identical to TRBD1. The source is a person between 18 and 59 years old who received the Ad26.COV2.S COVID-19 vaccine or a placebo. This material consisted of peripheral blood, taken in a trial of Ad26.COV2.S vaccine versus placebo. CDR3 sequence: CASSTGGGSLEQYF. The CDR3, as DNA: TGTGCCAGCTCTACAGGGGGAGGATCACTTGAGCAGTACTTC.